This passage covers 7 T cell receptor beta chains from one sample sequenced in a study of control samples from healthy donors and cancer patients (TCRdb year 2020). Libraries were made using the immunoSEQ multiplex PCR assay. TCRdb's version of the immuneACCESS table is confined to in-frame rearrangements and falls short of the full clone set. An unresolved V gene accounts for under half of the shortfall where checked; the remainder is of unknown origin. The sample has 190,000 or so clones on record, 85% to 95% of them singletons. The leading ten clones occupy more than 1.1% of the sample. Sample: blood. The receptors derive from a man between 18 and 29 years old in good health.

Turning to this clone: The same CDR3 also results from other DNA sequences found in this sample. This sequence joins TRBV7-2 and TRBJ1-5; D gene unclear. CDR1 and CDR2 (germline): SGHTA, FQGNSA. Trimming pared 1 base from V and 1 base from J, leaving 2 bases between. The CDR3 extends over 13 amino acids. Here the CDR3 DNA reads TGTGCCAGCAGCTTAGTCAGCAATCAGCCCCAGCATTTT. Encoded protein: CASSLVSNQPQHF.

The chain links TRBV10-1 to TRBJ2-3; 10 bases match TRBD2. The CDR3 spans 16 residues. Germline CDR1 and CDR2: WNHNN and SYGVQD (reference sequence). V was clipped by 0 bases and J by 2 bases; unmatched bases: 2. The CDR3 DNA reads TGCGCCAGCAGTGAGTCCAGCGGGGGGGACACAGATACGCAGTATTTT. Translating gives CASSESSGGDTDTQYF.

The rearrangement joins TRBV7-3 to TRBJ2-1; D remains unclear. The CDR3 is 16 amino acids. Trimming removed 1 base from V and 0 bases from J, with 10 bases in between. Germline V gives CDR1 SGHTA, CDR2 FQGTGA. This chain's CDR3 is CASSLSGSSSYNEQFF. The CDR3, as DNA: TGTGCCAGCAGCTTAAGCGGCTCTAGCTCCTACAATGAGCAGTTCTTC.

The chain joins TRBV28 to TRBJ2-7; D is perhaps TRBD1 (6 bases). Germline V gives CDR1 MDHEN, CDR2 SYDVKM. The CDR3 runs 14 residues. V lost 7 bases and J 0 bases, leaving 13 bases between the germline ends. The CDR3 loop reads CASIRRTASYEQYF. The CDR3 DNA reads TGTGCCAGCATCCGCCGGACAGCCTCCTACGAGCAGTACTTC.

The rearrangement links TRBV25-1 to TRBJ2-1; 7 bases agree with TRBD1. The germline V gene encodes CDR1 MGHDK and CDR2 SYGVNS. With 4 bases clipped from V and 9 bases from J, the junction kept 0 bases outside the gene matches. The CDR3 length is 11 residues. The CDR3 sequence is CASSGQGEQFF. CDR3 DNA: TGTGCCAGCAGTGGACAGGGTGAGCAGTTCTTC.

The CDR3 bases are TGTGCCAGCAGTCGTCCAGGGGGGCACGAGCAGTACTTC. Translating gives CASSRPGGHEQYF. J is TRBJ2-7 and V is TRBV27; a possible D gene is TRBD1 (7 bases). Per the germline V gene, CDR1 is MNHEY and CDR2 is SMNVEV (reference sequence). The V gene lost 5 bases and the J gene lost 5 bases, with 13 bases spanning the gap. This CDR3 comprises 13 residues.

The chain carries TRBV24-1 and TRBJ1-4; TRBD1 is a possible D gene (6 bases). Germline assignment: CDR1 KGHDR and CDR2 SFDVKD. The CDR3 extends over 17 amino acids. The V end lost 3 bases, the J end lost 8 bases, and 21 bases lay between the germline ends. The CDR3 DNA is TGTGCCACCAGTGATGTGCCTCAGACAGGCTCCGAAGAAAAACTGTTTTTT. Its translation is CATSDVPQTGSEEKLFF.